These T cell receptor beta chains were read from a single sample in a study of breast tumors, draining lymph nodes, adjacent tissues. Using its own MiXCR run on the multiplex PCR reads, TCRdb lists one record per CDR3 protein. In the table there are 150,000 to 200,000 distinct CDR3 sequences, more than 25% of which are singletons. Source material: axillary lymph node tissue. The receptors stem from a female donor with breast cancer. Some clones in this sample may be carry-over from other donors' samples. CDR3s include the opening cysteine and the closing phenylalanine or tryptophan. Fields, in order: V gene, J gene, D gene, clone size, CDR3 DNA, CDR3 protein. A D gene is named only where the DNA matches it firmly. Clone size is stated in some rows and not others, as once, few, many or a class when expanded.

v_gene: TRBV12-3/TRBV12-4
j_gene: TRBJ2-3
d_gene: .
abundance: many
CDR3nt: TGTGCCAGCAGCCTCGGGGCCACAGATACGCAGTATTTT
CDR3aa: CASSLGATDTQYF

v_gene: TRBV24-1
j_gene: TRBJ1-6
d_gene: .
abundance: many
CDR3nt: TGTGCCACCAGTGCTGCGACTGTGAATTCACCCCTCCACTTT
CDR3aa: CATSAATVNSPLHF

v_gene: TRBV6-5
j_gene: TRBJ1-2
d_gene: .
abundance: .
CDR3nt: TGTGCCAGCAGTCACTCCGAACGGGGGCAGGATGGCTACACCTTC
CDR3aa: CASSHSERGQDGYTF

v_gene: TRBV6-2/TRBV6-3
j_gene: TRBJ2-7
d_gene: .
abundance: few
CDR3nt: TGTGCCAGCAAGAGCTCCGGGCTTGCCTACGAGCAGTACTTC
CDR3aa: CASKSSGLAYEQYF

v_gene: TRBV7-9
j_gene: TRBJ1-1
d_gene: .
abundance: .
CDR3nt: TGTGTCAGCAGCTTCCGGGGGCCCGATGAAGCTTTCTTT
CDR3aa: CVSSFRGPDEAFF

v_gene: TRBV15
j_gene: TRBJ1-4
d_gene: TRBD1
abundance: many
CDR3nt: TGTGCCACCAGCAGAGATTCGGGACAGGTTAATGAAAAACTGTTTTTT
CDR3aa: CATSRDSGQVNEKLFF

v_gene: TRBV28
j_gene: TRBJ1-6
d_gene: .
abundance: many
CDR3nt: TGTGCCAGCAGTTTATTGGCGGGTGGAGGTTCACCCCTCCACTTT
CDR3aa: CASSLLAGGGSPLHF

v_gene: TRBV7-9
j_gene: TRBJ2-7
d_gene: .
abundance: .
CDR3nt: TGTGCCAGCAGCCCTACTACCACTTCTCCCCACGAGCAGTACTTC
CDR3aa: CASSPTTTSPHEQYF

v_gene: TRBV10-3
j_gene: TRBJ2-7
d_gene: TRBD1
abundance: .
CDR3nt: TGTGCCATCAGCTCCGGGACAGGGAACTCCGAGCAGTACTTC
CDR3aa: CAISSGTGNSEQYF

v_gene: TRBV12-3/TRBV12-4
j_gene: TRBJ2-5
d_gene: TRBD2
abundance: many
CDR3nt: TGTGCCAGCAGTAGACTAGCCCAGGAGACCCAGTACTTC
CDR3aa: CASSRLAQETQYF

v_gene: TRBV6-1
j_gene: TRBJ2-7
d_gene: .
abundance: many
CDR3nt: TGTGCCAGCACTCCAAACGGGATACACTCCTACGAGCAGTACTTC
CDR3aa: CASTPNGIHSYEQYF

v_gene: TRBV6-1
j_gene: TRBJ2-4
d_gene: .
abundance: many
CDR3nt: TGTGCCAGCAGCCTAGAGGGGAACATTCAGTACTTC
CDR3aa: CASSLEGNIQYF

v_gene: TRBV3-2
j_gene: TRBJ2-1
d_gene: .
abundance: .
CDR3nt: TGTGCCAGCAGTCCGACTAGCGGGAGAAATGAGCAGCTCTTC
CDR3aa: CASSPTSGRNEQLF

v_gene: TRBV5-1
j_gene: TRBJ2-6
d_gene: .
abundance: many
CDR3nt: TGCGCCAGCAGCTTAAGATTCTCTGGGGCCAACGTCCTGACTTTC
CDR3aa: CASSLRFSGANVLTF

v_gene: TRBV29-1
j_gene: TRBJ2-5
d_gene: .
abundance: .
CDR3nt: TGCAGCGTTGGACCAGGGACTCCGCTGACCCAGTACTTC
CDR3aa: CSVGPGTPLTQYF

v_gene: TRBV13
j_gene: TRBJ1-1
d_gene: .
abundance: .
CDR3nt: TGTGCCAGCAGCGGGGCCCCTACTATGAACACTGAAGCTTTCTTT
CDR3aa: CASSGAPTMNTEAFF

v_gene: TRBV7-6
j_gene: TRBJ1-1
d_gene: .
abundance: few
CDR3nt: TGTGCCAGCAGCGTGTCCTTTGGGGCAAGGGGCACTGAAGCTTTCTTT
CDR3aa: CASSVSFGARGTEAFF

v_gene: TRBV6-5
j_gene: TRBJ2-7
d_gene: TRBD1
abundance: many
CDR3nt: TGTGCCACCCGACAGGGATCACCCTACGAGCAGTACTTC
CDR3aa: CATRQGSPYEQYF

v_gene: TRBV6-5
j_gene: TRBJ2-5
d_gene: TRBD2
abundance: many
CDR3nt: TGTGCCAGCAGTTACTTGCTAGCGGGAGCGAGGGAGCCCCAGTACTTC
CDR3aa: CASSYLLAGAREPQYF

v_gene: TRBV5-5
j_gene: TRBJ2-7
d_gene: .
abundance: many
CDR3nt: TGTGCCAGCAGCCTCTGGACAGTCTACGAGCAGTACTTC
CDR3aa: CASSLWTVYEQYF

v_gene: TRBV7-8
j_gene: TRBJ1-2
d_gene: .
abundance: many
CDR3nt: TGTGCCAGCAGCCCCGAAGGCAACAGCAACTATGGCTACCCCTTC
CDR3aa: CASSPEGNSNYGYPF

v_gene: TRBV18
j_gene: TRBJ1-4
d_gene: TRBD1
abundance: many
CDR3nt: TGTGCCAGCTCACTTTCCCTCCCAGGGACAGCTAATGAAAAACTGTTTTTT
CDR3aa: CASSLSLPGTANEKLFF

v_gene: TRBV19
j_gene: TRBJ2-4
d_gene: .
abundance: .
CDR3nt: TGTGCCAGTAGTATTAATTTGGGGTTGACGTGGCCAAACAAAAACATTCAGTACTTC
CDR3aa: CASSINLGLTWPNKNIQYF